The 15 T cell receptor beta chains presented below share a single source sample, sequenced in a study of vaccination effects on CD4 cells after COVID-19. Profiled with immunoSEQ multiplex PCR; TCRdb holds only in-frame clones, not every one. The data hold approximately 30,000 clones, with around four fifths observed a single time. Before sequencing took place, the ViraFEST assay used viral peptide pools to expand antigen-specific CD4+ T cells. Subsequent to roughly 9 days of culture, CD4+ T cells were isolated. Either the mRNA-1273 or the BNT162b2 vaccine was given to participants as two doses. For these receptors, no antigen is known. Sequenced here: CD4+ T cells from PBMCs cultured with HCoV-NL63 spike peptides, sampled after COVID-19 vaccination. The receptors were sampled from a human donor who received a COVID-19 vaccine. Some clones in this sample may be carry-over from other donors' samples.

The genes are TRBV19 and TRBJ1-4, with D uncertain. Trimming stripped 5 bases from V and 7 bases from J, with 17 bases between. Germline lookup yields CDR1 LNHDA and CDR2 SQIVND (reference sequence). This CDR3 region has 15 residues. The CDR3 bases are TGTGCCAGTAGTTCCACCGGTGGGGTTGGTGAAAAACTGTTTTTT. It encodes CASSSTGGVGEKLFF.

The V call is TRBV12-3 or TRBV12-4, the J call TRBJ1-1; no firm D call. Trimming stripped 2 bases from V and 1 base from J, with 5 bases between. This CDR3 comprises 13 residues. CDR3 amino acids: CASSLSQNTEAFF. For the CDR3, the DNA is TGTGCCAGCAGTTTATCCCAGAACACTGAAGCTTTCTTT.

V usage is TRBV7-3 and J usage is TRBJ2-3; 9 bases match TRBD2. With V trimmed by 5 bases and J by 2 bases, 8 bases remained unmatched. This CDR3 has 16 amino acids. The germline gives CDR1 SGHTA, CDR2 FQGTGA. CDR3 DNA sequence: TGTGCCAGCAGCCCGGGGACTAGCCGTAACACAGATACGCAGTATTTT. Its translation: CASSPGTSRNTDTQYF.

In the case of this clone: A junction end diverges from the germline sequence, so it may reflect a read error. This chain connects TRBV2 to TRBJ1-5, with D unclear. This CDR3 contains 14 residues. In germline, CDR1 is SNHLY, CDR2 FYNNEI. CDR3 region: CANSEASIAQPQHF. The CDR3 DNA reads as TGTGCCAACAGTGAAGCCTCCATAGCTCAGCCCCAGCATTTT.

The chain links TRBV6-5 to TRBJ1-1; 8 bases line up with TRBD1. Germline values: CDR1 MNHEY, CDR2 SVGAGI. CDR3 length: 15 residues. The ends lost 7 bases at V and 0 bases at J; junction bases unmatched: 7. CDR3 in DNA: TGTGCCAGCAAAAAAGGGGACAGGATGAACACTGAAGCTTTCTTT. It encodes CASKKGDRMNTEAFF.

V is TRBV12-5 and J is TRBJ2-1, with a possible D match to TRBD1 (5 bases). CDR3 length: 13 residues. The V end lost 5 bases, the J end lost 10 bases, and 15 bases lay between the germline ends. Germline CDR1 is LGHNT and CDR2 is FRNRAP. The CDR3 loop is CASGTYRSPEQFF. The CDR3 nucleotides read TGTGCTAGTGGTACCTACAGGTCCCCGGAGCAGTTCTTC.

CDR3 protein: CSVELVGALGYTF. Written as DNA, the CDR3 is TGCAGCGTTGAACTGGTGGGCGCCCTAGGCTACACCTTC. V and J are TRBV29-1 and TRBJ1-2; D gene uncertain. Trimming took off 2 bases at V and 8 bases at J, with 15 bases between the two ends. Germline lookup yields CDR1 SQVTM and CDR2 ANQGSEA. CDR3 length: 13 amino acids.

This rearrangement joins TRBV6-6 to TRBJ2-7; the match to TRBD1 covers 8 bases. The CDR3 extends over 16 amino acids. V trimming: 0 bases; J trimming: 0 bases; junction bases outside the gene matches: 4. Germline loops: CDR1 MNHNY, CDR2 SVGAGI (reference sequence). The CDR3 DNA is TGTGCCAGCAGTTACTCGAGTGACAGGGGCTCCTACGAGCAGTACGTC. Amino acid sequence: CASSYSSDRGSYEQYV.

The chain uses TRBV5-1 and TRBJ2-2; D is possibly TRBD1 or TRBD2 (5 bases each). CDR3 size: 15 residues. The V and J ends lost 6 bases and 5 bases respectively, with 17 bases between them. CDR1 SGHRS and CDR2 YFSETQ come from the germline V gene. The CDR3 bases are TGCGCCAGCACCTGGGGTGAGGGGCTTACCGGGGAGCTGTTTTTT. Amino acid sequence: CASTWGEGLTGELFF.

This clone was seen once. The chain uses TRBV29-1 and TRBJ2-1, with D perhaps TRBD1 (5 bases). Per germline, CDR1 SQVTM and CDR2 ANQGSEA. The CDR3 is made up of 14 amino acids. Trimming removed 3 bases from V and 2 bases from J, with 11 bases in between. DNA of the CDR3: TGCAGCGTTGACGGCAGGGCAACCTACAATGAGCAGTTCTTC. It encodes CSVDGRATYNEQFF.

This clone was seen once. The J gene is TRBJ2-6, the V gene TRBV5-1; D not resolved. Germline V gene sequence: CDR1 SGHRS, CDR2 YFSETQ. The germline V and J ends were trimmed by 0 bases and 0 bases, with 7 bases remaining between them. CDR3 length equals 16 residues. Written as DNA, the CDR3 is TGCGCCAGCAGCTTGGGCTCCAACTCTGGGGCCAACGTCCTGACTTTC. The encoded protein is CASSLGSNSGANVLTF.

The chain combines TRBV6-5 with TRBJ1-2; D may be TRBD1 (6 bases). Germline CDR1 is MNHEY and CDR2 is SVGAGI. CDR3 size: 14 residues. With 7 bases removed from V and 7 bases from J, the gap between germline ends came to 19 bases. Here the CDR3 reads CASIPPGGSSGYTF. The CDR3 DNA reads TGTGCCAGCATCCCTCCGGGGGGCAGTTCTGGCTACACCTTC.

This clone was observed a few times. In nucleotides, the CDR3 is TGTGCCAGCGAGCGATTCCCCTACGAGCAGTACGTC. As protein: CASERFPYEQYV. The rearrangement joins TRBV6-5 to TRBJ2-7; D is uncertain. CDR3 size: 12 residues. Germline V CDR1 and CDR2: MNHEY, SVGAGI. V gave up 8 bases and J gave up 2 bases, with 10 bases separating them.

The CDR3 DNA is TGTGCCAGCAGTGGGGCAGGGGGCTCCGACGAGCAGTACGTC. Its translation is CASSGAGGSDEQYV. The V and J genes are TRBV6-4 and TRBJ2-7; 8 bases map to TRBD1. CDR3 size: 14 residues. Germline CDR1 MRHNA, CDR2 SNTAGT.

This chain uses TRBV5-1 with TRBJ1-4; D is perhaps TRBD1 (6 bases). The CDR3 runs 14 residues. Germline V gives CDR1 SGHRS, CDR2 YFSETQ. Trimming left V 1 base short and J 5 bases short, with 9 bases between. CDR3 nucleotide sequence: TGCGCCAGCAGCTTGACAGGGAGGAATGAAAAACTGTTTTTT. Translating gives CASSLTGRNEKLFF.